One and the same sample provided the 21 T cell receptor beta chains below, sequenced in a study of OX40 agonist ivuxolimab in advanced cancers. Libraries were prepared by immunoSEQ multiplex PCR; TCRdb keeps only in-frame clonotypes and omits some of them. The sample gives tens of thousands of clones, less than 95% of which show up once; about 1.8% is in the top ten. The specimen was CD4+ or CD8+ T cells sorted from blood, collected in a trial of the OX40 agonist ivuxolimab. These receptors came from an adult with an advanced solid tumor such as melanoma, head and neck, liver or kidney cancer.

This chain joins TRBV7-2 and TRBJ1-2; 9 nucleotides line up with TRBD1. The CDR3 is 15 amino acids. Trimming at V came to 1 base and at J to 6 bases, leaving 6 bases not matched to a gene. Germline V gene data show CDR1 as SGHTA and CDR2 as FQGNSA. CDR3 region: CASSLVSTGGDGYTF. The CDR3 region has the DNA TGTGCCAGCAGCTTAGTCTCGACAGGGGGAGATGGCTACACCTTC. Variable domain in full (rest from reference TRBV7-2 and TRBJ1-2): GAGVSQSPSNKVTEKGKDVELRCDPISGHTALYWYRQSLGQGLEFLIYFQGNSAPDKSGLPSDRFSAERTGGSVSTLTIQRTQQEDSAVYLCASSLVSTGGDGYTFGSGTRLTVV.

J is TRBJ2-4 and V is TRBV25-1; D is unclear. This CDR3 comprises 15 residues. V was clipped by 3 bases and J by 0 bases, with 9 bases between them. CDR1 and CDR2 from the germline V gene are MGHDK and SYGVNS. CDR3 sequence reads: CASSDPDLAKNIQYF. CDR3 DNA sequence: TGTGCCAGCAGTGATCCGGACCTAGCCAAAAACATTCAGTACTTC.

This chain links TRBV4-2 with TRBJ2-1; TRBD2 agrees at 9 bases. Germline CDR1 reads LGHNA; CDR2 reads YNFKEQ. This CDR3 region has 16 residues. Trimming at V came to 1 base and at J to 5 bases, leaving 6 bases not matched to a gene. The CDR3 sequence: CASSQATGTSNNEQFF. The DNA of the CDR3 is TGTGCCAGCAGCCAAGCCACCGGGACTAGCAACAATGAGCAGTTCTTC.

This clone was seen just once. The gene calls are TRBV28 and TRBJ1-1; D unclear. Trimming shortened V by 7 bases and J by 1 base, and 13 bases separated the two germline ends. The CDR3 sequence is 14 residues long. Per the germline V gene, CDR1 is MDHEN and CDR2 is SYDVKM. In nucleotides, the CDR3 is TGTGCCAGCACTATACGAAGACAGAACACTGAAGCTTTCTTT. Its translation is CASTIRRQNTEAFF.

The CDR3 DNA follows: TGTGCCAGCAGTGAAGGGGACACTGAAGCTTTCTTT. Amino acid sequence: CASSEGDTEAFF. The chain carries TRBV2 and TRBJ1-1; D is undetermined. The CDR3 has 12 residues. Trimming took off 1 base at V and 3 bases at J, with 3 bases between the two ends. Germline values: CDR1 SNHLY, CDR2 FYNNEI.

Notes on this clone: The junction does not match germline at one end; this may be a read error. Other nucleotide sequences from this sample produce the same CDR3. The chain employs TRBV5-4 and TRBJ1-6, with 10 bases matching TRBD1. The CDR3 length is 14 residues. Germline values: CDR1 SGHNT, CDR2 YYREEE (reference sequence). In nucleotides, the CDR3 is TGTGCCAGCAGCGGGGACAGGGGAGATTCACCCCTTCACTTT. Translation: CASSGDRGDSPLHF. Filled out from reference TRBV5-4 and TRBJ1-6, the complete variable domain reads ETGVTQSPTHLIKTRGQQVTLRCSSQSGHNTVSWYQQALGQGPQFIFQYYREEENGRGNFPPRFSGLQFPNYSSELNVNALELDDSALYLCASSGDRGDSPLHFGNGTRLTVT.

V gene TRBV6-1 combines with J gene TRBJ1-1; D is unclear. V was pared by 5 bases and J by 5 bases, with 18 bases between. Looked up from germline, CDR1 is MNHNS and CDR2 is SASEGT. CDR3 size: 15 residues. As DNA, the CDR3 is TGTGCCAGCAGTCTTTCTGAGACAAAGGAAACTGAAGCTTTCTTT. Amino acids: CASSLSETKETEAFF.

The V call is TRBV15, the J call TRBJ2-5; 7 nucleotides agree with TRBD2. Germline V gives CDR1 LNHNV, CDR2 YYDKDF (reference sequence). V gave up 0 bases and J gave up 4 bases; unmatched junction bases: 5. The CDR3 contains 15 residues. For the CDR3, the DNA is TGTGCCACCAGCAGAGATGTGGCTAGCGGAGAGACCCAGTACTTC. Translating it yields CATSRDVASGETQYF.

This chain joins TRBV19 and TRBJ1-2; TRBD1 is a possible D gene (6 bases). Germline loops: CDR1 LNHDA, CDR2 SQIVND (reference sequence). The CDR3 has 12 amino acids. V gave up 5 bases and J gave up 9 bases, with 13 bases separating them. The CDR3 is CASSPQTGRYTF. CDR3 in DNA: TGTGCCAGTAGTCCACAGACAGGACGCTACACCTTC. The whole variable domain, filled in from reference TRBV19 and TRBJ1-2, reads DGGITQSPKYLFRKEGQNVTLSCEQNLNHDAMYWYRQDPGQGLRLIYYSQIVNDFQKGDIAEGYSVSREKKESFPLTVTSAQKNPTAFYLCASSPQTGRYTFGSGTRLTVV.

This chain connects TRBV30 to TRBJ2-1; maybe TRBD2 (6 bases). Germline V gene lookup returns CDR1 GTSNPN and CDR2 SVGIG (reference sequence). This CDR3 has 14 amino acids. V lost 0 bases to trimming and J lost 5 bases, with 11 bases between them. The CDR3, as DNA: TGTGCCTGGAGTGTACGGTGGGGGGACAATGAGCAGTTCTTC. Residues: CAWSVRWGDNEQFF.

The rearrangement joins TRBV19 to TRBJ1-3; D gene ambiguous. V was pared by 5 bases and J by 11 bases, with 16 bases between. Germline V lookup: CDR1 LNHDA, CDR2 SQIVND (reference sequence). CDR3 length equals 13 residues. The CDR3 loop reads CASSPGGSSSIYF. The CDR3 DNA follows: TGTGCCAGTAGTCCCGGCGGCAGTTCTTCCATATATTTT.

The CDR3 is CASRRGGRNEQFF. The CDR3 DNA follows: TGTGCCAGCAGGCGGGGGGGCCGCAATGAGCAGTTCTTC. J is TRBJ2-1 and V is TRBV11-3; 9 bases align to TRBD2. This CDR3 is 13 amino acids long. CDR1 is SGHNT, CDR2 YENEEA, per germline. The ends lost 6 bases at V and 6 bases at J; junction bases unmatched: 3.

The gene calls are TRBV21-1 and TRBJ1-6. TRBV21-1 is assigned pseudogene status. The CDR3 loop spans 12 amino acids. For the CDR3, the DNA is TGTGCCAGCAGTCTTGTAAATTCACCCCTCCACTTT. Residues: CASSLVNSPLHF.

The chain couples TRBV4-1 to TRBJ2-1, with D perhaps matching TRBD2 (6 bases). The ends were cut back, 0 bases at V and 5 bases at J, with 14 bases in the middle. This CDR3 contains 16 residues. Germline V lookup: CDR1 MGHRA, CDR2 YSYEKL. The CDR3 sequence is CASSQDPGRSDNEQFF. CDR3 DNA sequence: TGCGCCAGCAGCCAAGATCCCGGGAGAAGCGACAATGAGCAGTTCTTC.

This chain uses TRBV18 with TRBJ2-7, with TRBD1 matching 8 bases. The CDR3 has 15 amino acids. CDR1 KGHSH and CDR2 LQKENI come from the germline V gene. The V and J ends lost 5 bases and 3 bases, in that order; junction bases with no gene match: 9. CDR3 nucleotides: TGTGCCAGCTCATCCGGGACAGGAGGATTCTACGAGCAGTACTTC. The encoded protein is CASSSGTGGFYEQYF.

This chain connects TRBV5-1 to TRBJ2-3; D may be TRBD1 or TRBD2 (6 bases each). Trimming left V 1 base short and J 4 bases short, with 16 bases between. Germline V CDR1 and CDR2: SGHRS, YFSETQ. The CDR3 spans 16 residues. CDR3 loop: CASSLWGAAMSDTQYF. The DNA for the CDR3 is TGCGCCAGCAGCTTGTGGGGGGCGGCTATGTCAGATACGCAGTATTTT.

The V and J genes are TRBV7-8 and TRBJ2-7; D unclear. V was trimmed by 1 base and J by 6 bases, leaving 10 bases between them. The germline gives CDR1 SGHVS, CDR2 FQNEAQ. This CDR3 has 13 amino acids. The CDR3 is CASSLVGRSEQYF. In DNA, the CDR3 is TGTGCCAGCAGCTTAGTAGGCCGTTCCGAGCAGTACTTC.

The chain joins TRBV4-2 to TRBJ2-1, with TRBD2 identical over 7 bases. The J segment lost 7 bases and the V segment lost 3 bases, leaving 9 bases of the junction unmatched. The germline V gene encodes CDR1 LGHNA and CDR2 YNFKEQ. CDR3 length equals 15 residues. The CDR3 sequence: CASSHLAGSGNEQFF. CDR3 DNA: TGTGCCAGCAGCCACTTAGCGGGTTCTGGGAATGAGCAGTTCTTC.

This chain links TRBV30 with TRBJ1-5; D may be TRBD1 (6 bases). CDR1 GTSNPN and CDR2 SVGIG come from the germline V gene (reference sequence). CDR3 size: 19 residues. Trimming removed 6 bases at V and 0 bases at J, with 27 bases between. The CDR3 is CACFSSGTQGWDSNQPQHF. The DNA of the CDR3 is TGTGCCTGTTTTTCGTCCGGGACACAAGGATGGGATAGCAATCAGCCCCAGCATTTT.

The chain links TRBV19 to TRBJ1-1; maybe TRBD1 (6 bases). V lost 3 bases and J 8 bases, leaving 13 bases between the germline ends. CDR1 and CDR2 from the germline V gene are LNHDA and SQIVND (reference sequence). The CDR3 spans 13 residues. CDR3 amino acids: CASSIPGQGEAFF. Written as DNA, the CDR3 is TGTGCCAGTAGTATTCCGGGACAAGGGGAAGCTTTCTTT.

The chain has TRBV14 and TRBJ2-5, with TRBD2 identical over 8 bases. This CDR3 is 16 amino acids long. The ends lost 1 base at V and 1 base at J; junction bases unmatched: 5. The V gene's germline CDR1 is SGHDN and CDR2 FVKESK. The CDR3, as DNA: TGTGCCAGCAGCCAAGGCTGGGCGGGGGGCCAAGAGACCCAGTACTTC. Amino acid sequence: CASSQGWAGGQETQYF. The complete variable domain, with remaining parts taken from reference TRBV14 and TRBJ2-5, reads EAGVTQFPSHSVIEKGQTVTLRCDPISGHDNLYWYRRVMGKEIKFLLHFVKESKQDESGMPNNRFLAERTGGTYSTLKVQPAELEDSGVYFCASSQGWAGGQETQYFGPGTRLLVL.